This is a list of T cell receptor beta chains from one sample in a study of Graves' ophthalmopathy and Graves' hyperthyroidism. MiXCR was run by TCRdb on the multiplex PCR reads, yielding one entry per CDR3 protein. The sample lists about 1.1 million distinct CDR3 sequences; about 36% were seen once. The sequenced sample consisted of peripheral blood or thyroid tissue (not recorded which). These receptors originate from an adult man with Graves' hyperthyroidism. Each CDR3 is given with its conserved first and last residue. D genes are given only for firm matches. Some rows have no size entry. The others give once, few or many, or a class for an expanded clone.

J: TRBJ2-7; D: NA; V: TRBV19; size: many; CDR3: CASSAPSYEQYF; DNA: TGTGCCAGCAGCGCTCCCTCCTACGAGCAGTACTTC
J: TRBJ2-7; D: TRBD2; V: TRBV7-9; size: many; CDR3: CASSFGAGEQYF; DNA: TGTGCCAGCAGCTTCGGAGCGGGGGAGCAGTACTTC
J: TRBJ1-2; D: NA; V: TRBV7-2; size: NA; CDR3: CASSLRSGTGNSF; DNA: TGTGCCAGCAGCCTTAGGAGTGGAACAGGCAACTCCTTC
J: TRBJ1-1; D: NA; V: TRBV12-3/TRBV12-4; size: many; CDR3: CASSLEGRLTEAFF; DNA: TGTGCCAGCAGTTTAGAGGGGCGATTGACTGAAGCTTTCTTT
J: TRBJ1-6; D: TRBD1; V: TRBV5-6; size: NA; CDR3: CASSFRRQGDSPLHF; DNA: TGTGCCAGCAGCTTCAGGAGACAGGGGGATTCACCCCTCCACTTT
J: TRBJ2-5; D: NA; V: TRBV27; size: NA; CDR3: CASSFAQTQYF; DNA: TGTGCCAGCAGTTTTGCACAGACCCAGTACTTC
J: TRBJ1-1; D: NA; V: TRBV6-5; size: NA; CDR3: CASGRRGGTEAFF; DNA: TGTGCCAGCGGCCGCCGGGGGGGGACTGAAGCTTTCTTT
J: TRBJ2-5; D: NA; V: TRBV10-3; size: many; CDR3: CAISVGPTPHETQYF; DNA: TGTGCCATCAGTGTAGGGCCTACCCCGCACGAGACCCAGTACTTC
J: TRBJ2-7; D: TRBD1; V: TRBV19; size: few; CDR3: CASSSPYRGSRYEQYF; DNA: TGTGCCAGTAGTTCCCCCTACAGGGGATCTCGCTACGAGCAGTACTTC
J: TRBJ1-2; D: TRBD1; V: TRBV9; size: NA; CDR3: CASSAPGTVYGYTF; DNA: TGTGCCAGCAGCGCCCCCGGGACAGTCTATGGCTACACCTTC
J: TRBJ1-1; D: NA; V: TRBV7-9; size: few; CDR3: CASSLSAGSVEAFF; DNA: TGTGCCAGCAGCTTATCGGCAGGGTCGGTGGAAGCTTTCTTT
J: TRBJ2-3; D: TRBD2; V: TRBV20-1; size: NA; CDR3: CSARGTRAGDTQYF; DNA: TGCAGTGCTAGAGGGACTAGGGCAGGAGATACGCAGTATTTT
J: TRBJ1-6; D: NA; V: TRBV7-9; size: NA; CDR3: CASSWDGQRSPLHF; DNA: TGTGCCAGCAGCTGGGACGGACAGAGATCACCCCTCCACTTT
J: TRBJ1-2; D: TRBD1; V: TRBV20-1; size: NA; CDR3: CSARDRGRILDF; DNA: TGCAGTGCTAGAGACAGGGGGCGCATCCTGGACTTC
J: TRBJ1-5; D: NA; V: TRBV7-8; size: NA; CDR3: CASSLVGLQETQHF; DNA: TGTGCCAGCAGCTTAGTCGGGCTTCAAGAGACCCAGCATTTT
J: TRBJ2-7; D: NA; V: TRBV19; size: few; CDR3: CASSIEARTYEQYF; DNA: TGTGCCAGTAGTATAGAGGCAAGAACCTACGAGCAGTACTTC
J: TRBJ1-1; D: NA; V: TRBV5-1; size: many; CDR3: CASSLEGRVRNTEAFF; DNA: TGCGCCAGCAGCTTGGAGGGGAGGGTTCGAAACACTGAAGCTTTCTTT
J: TRBJ2-7; D: NA; V: TRBV12-3/TRBV12-4; size: many; CDR3: CASIGQGLYEQYF; DNA: TGTGCCAGCATAGGGCAGGGGTTATACGAGCAGTACTTC
J: TRBJ1-2; D: TRBD1; V: TRBV7-9; size: many; CDR3: CASTPGDRNGYTF; DNA: TGTGCCAGCACCCCAGGGGACAGAAATGGCTACACCTTC
J: TRBJ1-4; D: NA; V: TRBV5-4; size: NA; CDR3: CAGSLEGGTNEKLFF; DNA: TGTGCCGGCAGCTTGGAGGGGGGAACTAATGAAAAACTGTTTTTT
J: TRBJ2-7; D: NA; V: TRBV7-2; size: NA; CDR3: CASSFIIGVGRYF; DNA: TGTGCCAGCAGCTTCATTATTGGGGTAGGGCGGTACTTC